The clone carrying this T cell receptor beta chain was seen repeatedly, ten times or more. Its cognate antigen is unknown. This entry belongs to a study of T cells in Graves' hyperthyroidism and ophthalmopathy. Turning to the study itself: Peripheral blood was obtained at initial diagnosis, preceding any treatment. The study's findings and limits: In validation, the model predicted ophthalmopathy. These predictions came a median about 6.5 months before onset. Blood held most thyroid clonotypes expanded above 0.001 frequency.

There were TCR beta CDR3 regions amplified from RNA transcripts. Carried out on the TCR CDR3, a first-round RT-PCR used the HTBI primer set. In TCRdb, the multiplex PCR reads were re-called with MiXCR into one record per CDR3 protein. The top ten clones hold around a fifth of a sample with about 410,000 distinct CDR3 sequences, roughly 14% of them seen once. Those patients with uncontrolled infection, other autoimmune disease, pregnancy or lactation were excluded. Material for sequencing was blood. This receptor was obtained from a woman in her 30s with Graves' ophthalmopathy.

The DNA of the CDR3 is TGTGCCAGCTCAATCAAAACAGGGTCCTCCTACGAGCAGTACTTC. This gives the protein CASSIKTGSSYEQYF. The chain couples TRBV18 to TRBJ2-7; maybe TRBD1 (6 bases). The germline V gene has CDR1 KGHSH and CDR2 LQKENI. The CDR3 has 15 residues. V gave up 5 bases and J gave up 0 bases, with 14 bases separating them.